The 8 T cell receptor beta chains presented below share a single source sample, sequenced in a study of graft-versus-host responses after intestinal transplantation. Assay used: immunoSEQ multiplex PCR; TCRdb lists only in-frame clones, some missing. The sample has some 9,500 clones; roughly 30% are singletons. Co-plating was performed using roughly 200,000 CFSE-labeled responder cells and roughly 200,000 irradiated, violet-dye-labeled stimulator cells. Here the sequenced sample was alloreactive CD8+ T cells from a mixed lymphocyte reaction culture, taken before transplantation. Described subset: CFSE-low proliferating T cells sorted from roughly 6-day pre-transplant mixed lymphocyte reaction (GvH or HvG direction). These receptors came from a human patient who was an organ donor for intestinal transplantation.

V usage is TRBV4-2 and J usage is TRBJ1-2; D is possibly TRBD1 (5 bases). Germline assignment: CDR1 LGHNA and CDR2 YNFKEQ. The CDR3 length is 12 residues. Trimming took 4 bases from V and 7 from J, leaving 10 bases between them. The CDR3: CASSPGGVGYTF. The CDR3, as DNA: TGTGCCAGCAGCCCCGGGGGAGTTGGCTACACCTTC.

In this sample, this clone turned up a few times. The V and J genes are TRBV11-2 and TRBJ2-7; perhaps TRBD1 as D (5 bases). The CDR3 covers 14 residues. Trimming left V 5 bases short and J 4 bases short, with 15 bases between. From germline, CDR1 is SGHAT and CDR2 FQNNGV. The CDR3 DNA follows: TGTGCCAGCAGCGAGTATCAGGGTCCATACGAGCAGTACTTC. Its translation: CASSEYQGPYEQYF.

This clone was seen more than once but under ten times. The CDR3 spells CASSYELIRTEAFF. CDR3 in DNA: TGTGCCAGCAGTTACGAACTCATACGCACTGAAGCTTTCTTT. The chain carries TRBV6-5 and TRBJ1-1; no firm D call. V was pared by 2 bases and J by 4 bases, with 11 bases between. The CDR3 has 14 amino acids. Germline CDR1 reads MNHEY; CDR2 reads SVGAGI.

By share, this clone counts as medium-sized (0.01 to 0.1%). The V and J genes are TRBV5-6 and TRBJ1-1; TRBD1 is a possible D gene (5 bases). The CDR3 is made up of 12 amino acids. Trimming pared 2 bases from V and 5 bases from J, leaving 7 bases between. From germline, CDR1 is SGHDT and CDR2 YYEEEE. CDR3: CASSFGGTEAFF. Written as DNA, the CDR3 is TGTGCCAGCAGCTTCGGGGGGACTGAAGCTTTCTTT.

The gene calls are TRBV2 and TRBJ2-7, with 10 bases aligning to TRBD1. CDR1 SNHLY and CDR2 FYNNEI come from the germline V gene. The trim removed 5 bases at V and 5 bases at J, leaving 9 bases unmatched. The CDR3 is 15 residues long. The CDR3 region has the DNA TGTGCCAGCAGTCTCGCAGGGGACAGGGGAAACGAGCAGTACTTC. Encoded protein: CASSLAGDRGNEQYF.

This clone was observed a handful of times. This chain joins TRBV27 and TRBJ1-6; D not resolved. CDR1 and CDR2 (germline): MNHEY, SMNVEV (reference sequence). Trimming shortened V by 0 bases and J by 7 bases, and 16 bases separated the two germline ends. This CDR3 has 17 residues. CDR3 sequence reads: CASSLSTNPVGNSPLHF. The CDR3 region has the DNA TGTGCCAGCAGTTTATCGACGAACCCGGTGGGCAATTCACCCCTCCACTTT.

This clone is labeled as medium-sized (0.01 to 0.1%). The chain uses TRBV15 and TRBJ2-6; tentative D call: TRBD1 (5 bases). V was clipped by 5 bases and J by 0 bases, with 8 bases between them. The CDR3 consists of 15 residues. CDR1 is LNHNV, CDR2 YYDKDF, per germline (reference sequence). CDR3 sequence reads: CATSAGLSGANVLTF. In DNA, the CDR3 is TGTGCCACCAGCGCAGGGCTCTCTGGGGCCAACGTCCTGACTTTC.

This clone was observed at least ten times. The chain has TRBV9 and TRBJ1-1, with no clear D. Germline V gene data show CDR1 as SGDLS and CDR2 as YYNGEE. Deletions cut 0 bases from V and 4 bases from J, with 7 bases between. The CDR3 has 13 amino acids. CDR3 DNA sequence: TGTGCCAGCAGCGTAGTGAGCGGCACTGAAGCTTTCTTT. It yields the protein CASSVVSGTEAFF.